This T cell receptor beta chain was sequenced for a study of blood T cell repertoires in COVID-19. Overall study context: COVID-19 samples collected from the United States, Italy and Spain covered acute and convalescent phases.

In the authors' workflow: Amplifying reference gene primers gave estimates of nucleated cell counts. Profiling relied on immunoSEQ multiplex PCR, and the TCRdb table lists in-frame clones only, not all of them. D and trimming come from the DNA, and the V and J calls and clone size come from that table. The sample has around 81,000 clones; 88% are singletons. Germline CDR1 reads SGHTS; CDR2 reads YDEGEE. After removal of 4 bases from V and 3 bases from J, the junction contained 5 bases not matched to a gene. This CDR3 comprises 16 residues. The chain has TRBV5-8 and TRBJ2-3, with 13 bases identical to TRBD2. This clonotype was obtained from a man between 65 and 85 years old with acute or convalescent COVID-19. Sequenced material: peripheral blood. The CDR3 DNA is TGTGCCAGCAGCCGGGGGACTAGCGGGGAAACAGATACGCAGTATTTT. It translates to CASSRGTSGETDTQYF. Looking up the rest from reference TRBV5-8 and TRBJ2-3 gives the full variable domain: EAGVTQSPTHLIKTRGQQATLRCSPISGHTSVYWYQQALGLGLQFLLWYDEGEERNRGNFPPRFSGRQFPNYSSELNVNALELEDSALYLCASSRGTSGETDTQYFGPGTRLTVL.